This T cell receptor beta chain was sequenced for a study of blood T cell repertoires in COVID-19. Study background: Whether acute or convalescent, the COVID-19 samples came from the United States, Italy and Spain. PBMCs, B-cell-depleted T cells, or T cells were the source of the cDNA or gDNA that made up the material.

The data were produced by immunoSEQ multiplex PCR, yet TCRdb's version contains in-frame clones alone and is incomplete. The data contain approximately 90,000 clones, approximately 84% of them seen just once; the ten biggest clones take up over 5.5%. The CDR3 totals 18 residues. Per the germline V gene, CDR1 is LGHDT and CDR2 is YNNKEL (reference sequence). V shed 4 bases and J 3 bases; nucleotides not matched to a gene: 11. It was during active infection that Seattle patients were enrolled and then longitudinally followed. Sequenced: peripheral blood. The receptor was isolated from a man between 65 and 85 years old with COVID-19, enrolled during active disease. The chain uses TRBV3-1 (or the pseudogene TRBV3-2) and TRBJ2-1; 11 nucleotides agree with TRBD2. Written as DNA, the CDR3 is TGTGCCAGCAGCCGCACCGGGACTAGCGGAGGAGTCTACAATGAGCAGTTCTTC. Translating gives CASSRTGTSGGVYNEQFF.